The 5 T cell receptor beta chains below were found in one sample sequenced in a study of a mutant IDH1 vaccine in newly diagnosed glioma. Sequenced by immunoSEQ multiplex PCR; TCRdb stores in-frame clones only, minus some. Of tens of thousands of clones listed, roughly 82% are singletons. As for time point: baseline, week 1 (first vaccination visit). Treatment: pre-vaccination baseline after standard-of-care therapy. The material was PBMCs, obtained from a glioma patient treated with radiotherapy, temozolomide or both. Receptors originate from a man aged 30 to 39 with glioma.

CDR3 coding DNA: TGTGCCAGCAGTAGTCCCGGGACAGGGCTCCAAGAGACCCAGTACTTC. Its translation: CASSSPGTGLQETQYF. The chain uses TRBV28 and TRBJ2-5; 9 nucleotides match TRBD1. Trimming cost V 5 bases and J 1 base; bases outside gene matches: 8. The CDR3 spans 16 residues. The germline gives CDR1 MDHEN, CDR2 SYDVKM.

This chain uses TRBV30 with TRBJ1-4, with 9 bases aligning to TRBD1. V trimming: 1 base; J trimming: 0 bases; junction bases outside the gene matches: 6. The CDR3 runs 17 residues. Germline-derived CDR1 and CDR2 are GTSNPN and SVGIG (reference sequence). CDR3 sequence reads: CAWSEPGQGATNEKLFF. For the CDR3, the DNA is TGTGCCTGGAGTGAACCGGGACAGGGAGCAACTAATGAAAAACTGTTTTTT.

The chain links TRBV19 to TRBJ2-3, with D possibly being TRBD1 or TRBD2 (5 bases each). Germline V lookup: CDR1 LNHDA, CDR2 SQIVND (reference sequence). V was shortened by 3 bases and J by 0 bases, with 13 bases between the two germline ends. CDR3 size: 16 residues. CDR3 amino acids: CASSISGRQSTDTQYF. The CDR3 nucleotides read TGTGCCAGTAGTATCTCGGGACGGCAAAGCACAGATACGCAGTATTTT.

The rearrangement links TRBV5-1 to TRBJ1-1; no firm D call. V was trimmed by 6 bases and J by 3 bases, leaving 9 bases between them. Germline values: CDR1 SGHRS, CDR2 YFSETQ. The CDR3 is made up of 12 amino acids. CDR3 bases: TGCGCCAGCATGTTCTCCGACACTGAAGCTTTCTTT. Translated: CASMFSDTEAFF.

The rearrangement links TRBV7-9 to TRBJ2-1; TRBD2 might be the D (6 bases). Germline assignment: CDR1 SEHNR and CDR2 FQNEAQ (reference sequence). Deletions cut 5 bases from V and 4 bases from J, with 12 bases between. The CDR3 sequence is 14 residues long. The chain's CDR3 is CASSRAGPYNEQFF. CDR3 bases: TGTGCCAGCAGCCGGGCGGGACCATACAATGAGCAGTTCTTC.